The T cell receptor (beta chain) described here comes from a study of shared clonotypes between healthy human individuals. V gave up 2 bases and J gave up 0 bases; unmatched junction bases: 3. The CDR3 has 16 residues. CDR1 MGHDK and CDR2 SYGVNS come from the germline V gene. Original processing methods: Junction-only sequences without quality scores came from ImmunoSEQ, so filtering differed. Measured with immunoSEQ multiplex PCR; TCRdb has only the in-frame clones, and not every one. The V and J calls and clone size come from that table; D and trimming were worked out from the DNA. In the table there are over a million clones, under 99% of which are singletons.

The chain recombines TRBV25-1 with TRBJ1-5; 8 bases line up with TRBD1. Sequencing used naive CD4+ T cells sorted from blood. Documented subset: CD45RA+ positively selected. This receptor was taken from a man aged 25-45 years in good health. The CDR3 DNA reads TGTGCCAGCAGTGAAGGACAGGGAGGTAGCAATCAGCCCCAGCATTTT. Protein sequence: CASSEGQGGSNQPQHF. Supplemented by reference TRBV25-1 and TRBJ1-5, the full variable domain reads EADIYQTPRYLVIGTGKKITLECSQTMGHDKMYWYQQDPGMELHLIHYSYGVNSTEKGDLSSESTVSRIRTEHFPLTLESARPSHTSQYLCASSEGQGGSNQPQHFGDGTRLSIL.